This T cell receptor (beta chain) was recorded in a study of T cell repertoires in cytomegalovirus infection. Overall study context: CMV infection plus the matching HLA type was flagged by public TCR beta signatures.

Germline assignment: CDR1 SGHTA and CDR2 FQGNSA. The CDR3 contains 17 residues. With 1 base removed from V and 1 base from J, the gap between germline ends came to 16 bases. TCRdb processed the reads anew with MiXCR; each CDR3 protein has one entry. The table lists around 180,000 distinct CDR3 sequences, 28% of them singletons. Study-level findings and limits: Clonotypes of TCR beta that were HLA-C-restricted and CMV-specific dominated the ex vivo response. CMV carriers having the relevant HLA were flagged by cumulative public TCR beta family frequency.

This clonotype was observed a few times. Its antigen is not identified. This TCR was sampled from a human donor in good health (CMV status not recorded). Some clones in this sample may be carry-over from other donors' samples. The gene calls are TRBV7-2 and TRBJ1-2, with D unresolved. Sample: PBMCs. The CDR3 sequence is CASSLGPDILGNYGYTF. For the CDR3, the DNA is TGTGCCAGCAGCTTAGGACCTGACATCCTCGGTAACTATGGCTACACCTTC.